This T cell receptor (beta chain) was captured in a study of T cells in Graves' hyperthyroidism and ophthalmopathy. Study in general: Specimen type is peripheral blood, collected at initial diagnosis prior to any treatment.

Germline V gives CDR1 MNHEY, CDR2 SMNVEV (reference sequence). This CDR3 region has 8 residues. The source material, RNA transcripts, was used to amplify TCR beta CDR3 regions. During a first-round RT-PCR of the TCR CDR3, the HTBI primer set was used. TCRdb redid the calling of the multiplex PCR reads with MiXCR, one entry per CDR3 protein. The sample comprises roughly 360,000 distinct CDR3 sequences, approximately 12% of which are singletons, and about 20% rests with the top ten. The hyperthyroidism was newly diagnosed and had lasted under 2 months; the patients were aged 18 to 65. The study excluded patients with uncontrolled infection, other autoimmune disease, pregnancy or lactation.

The receptor's source is a man aged 25-40 years with Graves' hyperthyroidism that later progressed to Graves' ophthalmopathy. V is TRBV27 and J is TRBJ2-5; no clear D gene. The sample comprised blood. The CDR3 DNA is TGTCCTCGGGAGACCCAGTACTTC. As protein: CPRETQYF.